A selection of T cell receptor beta chains follows, all from one sample in a study of T cell responses to AZD1222 COVID-19 vaccine. Only in-frame clones appear in the TCRdb table, and some are missing; sequencing was by immunoSEQ multiplex PCR. The sample lists 150,000 to 200,000 clones, around 92% seen once, with under 1.2% in the top ten. The starting material was peripheral blood, obtained 28 days after the second AZD1222 dose. The receptor source for this set is an adult who received the AZD1222 COVID-19 vaccine. CDR3s include the opening cysteine and the closing phenylalanine or tryptophan. A D gene is named only where the DNA matches it firmly. Clone size, where shown, is once, few, many, or a class for clones that have expanded.

v_call	j_call	cdr3_length	d_call	clone_size	cdr3_nt	cdr3_aa
TRBV5-1	TRBJ1-2	12	NA	once	TGCGCCAGCAGCTTGGACAGGGCTGGCTACACCTTC	CASSLDRAGYTF
TRBV19	TRBJ1-1	14	TRBD1	NA	TGTGCCAGTACCAACCAGGGGGTGAACACTGAAGCTTTCTTT	CASTNQGVNTEAFF
TRBV2	TRBJ2-7	14	TRBD1	NA	TGTGCCAGCAAAGGACAGGGGGTCGCCTACGAGCAGTACTTC	CASKGQGVAYEQYF
TRBV5-1	TRBJ1-1	14	NA	NA	TGCGCCAGCAGCTTGGAATTGGAGATCACTGAAGCTTTCTTT	CASSLELEITEAFF
TRBV7-2	TRBJ2-7	15	NA	NA	TGTGCCAGCAGCCTCTTAGCCGCTAGCTCCTACGAGCAGTACTTC	CASSLLAASSYEQYF
TRBV18	TRBJ1-1	13	NA	NA	TGTGCCAGCTCACCAACCGGAGACACTGAAGCTTTCTTT	CASSPTGDTEAFF
TRBV19	TRBJ1-6	15	NA	NA	TGTGCCAGTAGCCCCGGCCGCCTGGGTGATTCACCCCTCCACTTT	CASSPGRLGDSPLHF
TRBV3-1/TRBV3-2	TRBJ1-2	15	NA	NA	TGTGCCAGCAGCCAAGGATCCCCTCTGGACTATGGCTACACCTTC	CASSQGSPLDYGYTF
TRBV5-1	TRBJ1-1	14	NA	NA	TGCGCCAGCAGCTTGGTTCCGGGACCCCAAGAAGCTTTCTTT	CASSLVPGPQEAFF
TRBV15	TRBJ2-2	16	NA	NA	TGTGCCACCAGCAGCCGCGGCAGACCTAACACCGGGGAGCTGTTTTTT	CATSSRGRPNTGELFF
TRBV10-3	TRBJ1-2	15	NA	NA	TGTGCCATCAGTGAGAATGCAGAAACTAACTATGGCTACACCTTC	CAISENAETNYGYTF
TRBV5-6	TRBJ2-7	14	NA	NA	TGTGCCAGCAGATCTCGGACAGTCTCCTACGAGCAGTACTTC	CASRSRTVSYEQYF
TRBV2	TRBJ2-1	15	TRBD2	NA	TGTGCCAGCAGAGAATTAGCGGGGGCCTACAATGAGCAGTTCTTC	CASRELAGAYNEQFF
TRBV2	TRBJ2-5	12	TRBD1	NA	TGTGCCAGCACTGGACAGGGAGAGACCCAGTACTTC	CASTGQGETQYF
TRBV6-5	TRBJ1-1	12	NA	NA	TGTGCCAGCAGTCACGGGGGCACTGAAGCTTTCTTT	CASSHGGTEAFF
TRBV30	TRBJ1-5	13	TRBD1	NA	TGTGCCTGGTCGGGACAGGGGGATCAGCCCCAGCATTTT	CAWSGQGDQPQHF
TRBV29-1	TRBJ2-5	11	TRBD1	NA	TGCAGCGGTCGACAGGGTCCCACCCAGTACTTC	CSGRQGPTQYF
TRBV4-1	TRBJ1-2	15	NA	NA	TGCGCCAGCAGCCAACCCCGGAGGGGTAACTATGGCTACACCTTC	CASSQPRRGNYGYTF
TRBV13	TRBJ2-1	14	NA	NA	TGTGCCAGCAGCTTAGGGGCAGGGTCGGATGAGCAGTTCTTC	CASSLGAGSDEQFF
TRBV11-2	TRBJ1-2	14	NA	NA	TGTGCCAGCAGCCCGCATAACAGGGACTATGGCTACACCTTC	CASSPHNRDYGYTF
TRBV11-2	TRBJ1-1	16	NA	NA	TGTGCCAGCAGGGGATACCCCTTGCGCTCGAACACTGAAGCTTTCTTT	CASRGYPLRSNTEAFF
TRBV6-5	TRBJ1-3	13	NA	NA	TGTGCCAGCAGTCAGGTTTCTGGAAACACCATATATTTT	CASSQVSGNTIYF
TRBV5-1	TRBJ2-1	13	NA	NA	TGCGCCAGCAGCTTGGTAGGGGGGAATGAGCAGTTCTTC	CASSLVGGNEQFF
TRBV19	TRBJ1-1	13	TRBD1	NA	TGTGCCAGTAGTATTTTGACAGGGGAGGGAGCTTTCTTT	CASSILTGEGAFF
TRBV2	TRBJ1-2	13	NA	NA	TGTGCCGGAAAACTCCAGGGGAACTATGGCTACACCTTC	CAGKLQGNYGYTF
TRBV5-4	TRBJ2-7	13	TRBD1	once	TGTGCCAGCAGCTTGGGGACAGGGAAGATGCAGTACTTC	CASSLGTGKMQYF
TRBV18	TRBJ1-5	16	TRBD1	NA	TGTGCCAGCTCAAGCGACAGGGGGCGTTTAGGGCAGCCCCAGCATTTT	CASSSDRGRLGQPQHF
TRBV4-2	TRBJ2-3	16	TRBD2	NA	TGTGCCAGCAGCCAACCCAGCGGGGGGAGCACAGATACGCAGTATTTT	CASSQPSGGSTDTQYF
TRBV18	TRBJ1-1	14	NA	NA	TGTGCCAGCTCACCCAATTGGATAAACACTGAAGCTTTCTTT	CASSPNWINTEAFF
TRBV3-1/TRBV3-2	TRBJ1-1	12	NA	NA	TGTGCCAGCAGCCGAGAAGGGACTGAAGCTTTCTTT	CASSREGTEAFF
TRBV5-4	TRBJ2-1	15	NA	once	TGTGCCAGCAGCGAGGGGATAGCGCGTTACAATGAGCAGTTCTTC	CASSEGIARYNEQFF
TRBV11-1	TRBJ2-5	13	NA	NA	TGTGCCAGCAGCCCCACCTCACAAGAGACCCAGTACTTC	CASSPTSQETQYF
TRBV3-1/TRBV3-2	TRBJ1-1	14	NA	NA	TGTGCCAGCAGCCAAGAGGCATCGGGAGCTGAAGCTTTCTTT	CASSQEASGAEAFF
TRBV3-1/TRBV3-2	TRBJ2-3	16	NA	NA	TGTGCCAGCAGCGCCCTCCAGGACCCGTCCACAGATACGCAGTATTTT	CASSALQDPSTDTQYF
TRBV6-1	TRBJ1-6	14	NA	NA	TGTGCCAGCAGTGAACTCCGTGGTAATTCACCCCTCCACTTT	CASSELRGNSPLHF
TRBV6-5	TRBJ1-2	14	NA	NA	TGTGCCAGCAGTTACTCGTTGGCAGGGGATGGCTACACCTTC	CASSYSLAGDGYTF
TRBV25-1	TRBJ1-6	15	NA	NA	TGTGCCAGCAGTGGCCCAGGACGTTCTAATTCACCCCTCCACTTT	CASSGPGRSNSPLHF
TRBV5-5	TRBJ2-3	13	NA	NA	TGTGCCAGCAGCTTGGGAGGGATAGATACGCAGTATTTT	CASSLGGIDTQYF
TRBV6-1	TRBJ1-2	10	NA	NA	TGTGCCAGCAGTGAGGGTGGCTACACCTTC	CASSEGGYTF
TRBV19	TRBJ1-2	13	NA	NA	TGTGCCAGTAGTCCCGGAGGTTTGGGTGACTACACCTTC	CASSPGGLGDYTF
TRBV20-1	TRBJ2-7	11	NA	NA	TGCAGTGCTAGTGTGCCCTACGAGCAGTACTTC	CSASVPYEQYF
TRBV7-9	TRBJ1-2	13	NA	NA	TGTGCCAGCAGCTTAGCGCAGTCCTATGGCTACACCTTC	CASSLAQSYGYTF
TRBV15	TRBJ1-5	12	NA	once	TGTGCCACCGCTAGACCCAATCAGCCCCAGCATTTT	CATARPNQPQHF
TRBV5-4	TRBJ1-4	13	NA	NA	TGTGCCAGCAGCTCTGGGGAGGATGAAAAACTGTTTTTT	CASSSGEDEKLFF
TRBV7-9	TRBJ2-7	12	TRBD1	NA	TGTGCCAGCAGCCAGGGGACAGCCGAGCAGTACTTC	CASSQGTAEQYF
TRBV7-9	TRBJ1-6	14	NA	NA	TGTGCCAGCAGCTTGACAGCGAATAATTCACCCCTCCACTTT	CASSLTANNSPLHF
TRBV5-4	TRBJ2-1	14	TRBD1	once	TGTGCCAGCAGCTACGGGACAGGGGGCGGTGAGCAGTTCTTC	CASSYGTGGGEQFF
TRBV2	TRBJ1-6	16	NA	NA	TGTGCCAGCAGTGAGGGATGGAGCTCCTATAATTCACCCCTCCACTTT	CASSEGWSSYNSPLHF
TRBV29-1	TRBJ1-2	14	TRBD1	NA	TGCAGCGTTGAAGTATCCGGGGACAGCTATGGCTACACCTTC	CSVEVSGDSYGYTF
TRBV27	TRBJ1-1	15	TRBD1	NA	TGTGCCAGCAGTTGGAACCAACAGGGGTTCACTGAAGCTTTCTTT	CASSWNQQGFTEAFF
TRBV7-9	TRBJ1-5	17	NA	NA	TGTGCCAGCAGCTTAGGGCCGGACGGTTATAGCAATCAGCCCCAGCATTTT	CASSLGPDGYSNQPQHF
TRBV10-2	TRBJ1-2	18	NA	NA	TGCGCCAGCAGTGCGCCGCCGAGCAGTTTGCCTGCTAACTATGGCTACACCTTC	CASSAPPSSLPANYGYTF